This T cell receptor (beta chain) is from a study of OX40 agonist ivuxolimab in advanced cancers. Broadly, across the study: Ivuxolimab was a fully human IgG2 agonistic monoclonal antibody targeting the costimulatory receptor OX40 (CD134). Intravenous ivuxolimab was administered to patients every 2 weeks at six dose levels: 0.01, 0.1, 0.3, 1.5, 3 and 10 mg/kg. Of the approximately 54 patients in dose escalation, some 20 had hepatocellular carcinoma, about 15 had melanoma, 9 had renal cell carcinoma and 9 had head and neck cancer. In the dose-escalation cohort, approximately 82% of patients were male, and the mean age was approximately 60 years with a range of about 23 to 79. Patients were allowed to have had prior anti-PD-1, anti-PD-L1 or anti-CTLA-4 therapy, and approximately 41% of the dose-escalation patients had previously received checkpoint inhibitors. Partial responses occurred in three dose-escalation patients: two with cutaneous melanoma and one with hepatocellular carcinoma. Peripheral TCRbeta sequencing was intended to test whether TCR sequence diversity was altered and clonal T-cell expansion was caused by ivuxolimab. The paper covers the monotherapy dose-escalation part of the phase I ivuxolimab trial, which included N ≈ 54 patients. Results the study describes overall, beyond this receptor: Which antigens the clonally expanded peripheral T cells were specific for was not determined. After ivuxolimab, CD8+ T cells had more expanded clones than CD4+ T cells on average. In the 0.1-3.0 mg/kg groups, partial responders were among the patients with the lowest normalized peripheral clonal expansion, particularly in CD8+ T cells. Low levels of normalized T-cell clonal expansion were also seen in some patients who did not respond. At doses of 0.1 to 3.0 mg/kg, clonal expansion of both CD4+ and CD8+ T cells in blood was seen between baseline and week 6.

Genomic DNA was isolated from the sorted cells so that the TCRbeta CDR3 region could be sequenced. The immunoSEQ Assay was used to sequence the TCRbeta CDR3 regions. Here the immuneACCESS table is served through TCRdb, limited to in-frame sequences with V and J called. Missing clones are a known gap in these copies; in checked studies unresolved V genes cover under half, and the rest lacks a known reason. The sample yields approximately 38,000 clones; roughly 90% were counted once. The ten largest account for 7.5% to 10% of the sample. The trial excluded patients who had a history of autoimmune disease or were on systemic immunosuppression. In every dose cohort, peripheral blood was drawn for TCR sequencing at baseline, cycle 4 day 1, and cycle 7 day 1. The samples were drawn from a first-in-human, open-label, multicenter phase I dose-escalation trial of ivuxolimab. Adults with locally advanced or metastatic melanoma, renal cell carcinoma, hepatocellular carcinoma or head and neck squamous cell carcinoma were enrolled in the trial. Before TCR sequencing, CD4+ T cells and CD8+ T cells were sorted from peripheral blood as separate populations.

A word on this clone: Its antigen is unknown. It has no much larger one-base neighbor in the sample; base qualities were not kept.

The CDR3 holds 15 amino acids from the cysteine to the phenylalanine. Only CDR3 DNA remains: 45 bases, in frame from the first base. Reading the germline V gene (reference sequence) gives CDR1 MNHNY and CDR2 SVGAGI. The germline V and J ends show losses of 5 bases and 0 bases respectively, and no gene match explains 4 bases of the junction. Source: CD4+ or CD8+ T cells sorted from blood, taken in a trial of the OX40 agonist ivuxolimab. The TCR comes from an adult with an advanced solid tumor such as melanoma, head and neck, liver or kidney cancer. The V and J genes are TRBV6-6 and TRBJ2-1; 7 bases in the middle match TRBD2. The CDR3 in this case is CASSPSGPSYNEQFF. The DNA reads TGTGCCAGCAGTCCTAGCGGACCCTCCTACAATGAGCAGTTCTTC.